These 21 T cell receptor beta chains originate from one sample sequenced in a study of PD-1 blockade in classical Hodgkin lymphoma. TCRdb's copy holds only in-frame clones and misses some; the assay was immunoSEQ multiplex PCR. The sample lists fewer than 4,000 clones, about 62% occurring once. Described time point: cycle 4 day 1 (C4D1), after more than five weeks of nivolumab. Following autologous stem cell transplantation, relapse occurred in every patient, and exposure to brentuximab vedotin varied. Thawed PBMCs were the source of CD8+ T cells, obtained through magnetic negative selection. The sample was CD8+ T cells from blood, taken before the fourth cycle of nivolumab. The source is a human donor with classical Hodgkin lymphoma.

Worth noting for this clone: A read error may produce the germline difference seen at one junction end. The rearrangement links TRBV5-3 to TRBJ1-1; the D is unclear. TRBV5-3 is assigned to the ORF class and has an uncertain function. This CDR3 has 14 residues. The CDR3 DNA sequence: TGTGCCAGCAGCTTTAGTGCGCTTGGCACTGAAGCTTTCTTT. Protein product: CASSFSALGTEAFF.

The CDR3 region has the DNA TGTGCCAGCAGCGACTACGGGGCCACAGGGGGCCGGGAACAGCCCCAGCATTTT. Translated: CASSDYGATGGREQPQHF. The rearrangement links TRBV7-9 to TRBJ1-5, with 9 bases identical to TRBD1. This CDR3 is 18 amino acids long. V shed 5 bases, J shed 7 bases, and the junction held 18 bases outside the gene matches. Germline CDR1 reads SEHNR; CDR2 reads FQNEAQ (reference sequence).

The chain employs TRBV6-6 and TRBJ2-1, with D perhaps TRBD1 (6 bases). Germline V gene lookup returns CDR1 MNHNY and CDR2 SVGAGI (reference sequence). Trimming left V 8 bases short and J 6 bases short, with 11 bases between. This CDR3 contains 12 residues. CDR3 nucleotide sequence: TGTGCCAGCCTTACAGGGTCCAATGAGCAGTTCTTC. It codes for CASLTGSNEQFF.

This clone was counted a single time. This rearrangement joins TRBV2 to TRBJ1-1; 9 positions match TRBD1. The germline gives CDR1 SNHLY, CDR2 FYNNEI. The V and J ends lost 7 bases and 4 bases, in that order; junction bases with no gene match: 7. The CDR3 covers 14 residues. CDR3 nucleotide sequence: TGTGCCAGCAAACGGGGACAGGGCGCCACTGAAGCTTTCTTT. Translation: CASKRGQGATEAFF.

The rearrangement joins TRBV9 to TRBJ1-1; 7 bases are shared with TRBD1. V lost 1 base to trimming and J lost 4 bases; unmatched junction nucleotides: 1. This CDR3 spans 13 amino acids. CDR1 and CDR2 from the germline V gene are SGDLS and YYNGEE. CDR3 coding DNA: TGTGCCAGCAGCGTATCAGGGGGCACTGAAGCTTTCTTT. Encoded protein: CASSVSGGTEAFF.

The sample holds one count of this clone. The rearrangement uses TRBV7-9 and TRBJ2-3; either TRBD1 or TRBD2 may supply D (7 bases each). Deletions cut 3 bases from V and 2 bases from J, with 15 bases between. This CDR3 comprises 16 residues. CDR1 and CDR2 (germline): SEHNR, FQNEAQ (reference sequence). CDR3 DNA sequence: TGTGCCAGCAGCTTCACAGGGGAGGGGACCACAGATACGCAGTATTTT. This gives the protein CASSFTGEGTTDTQYF.

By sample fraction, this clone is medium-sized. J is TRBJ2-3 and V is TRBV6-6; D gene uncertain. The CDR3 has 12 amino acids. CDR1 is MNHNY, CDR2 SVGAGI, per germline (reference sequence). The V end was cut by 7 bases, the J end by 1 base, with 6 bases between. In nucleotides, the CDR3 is TGTGCCAGCATAACCGGCACAGATACGCAGTATTTT. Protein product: CASITGTDTQYF.

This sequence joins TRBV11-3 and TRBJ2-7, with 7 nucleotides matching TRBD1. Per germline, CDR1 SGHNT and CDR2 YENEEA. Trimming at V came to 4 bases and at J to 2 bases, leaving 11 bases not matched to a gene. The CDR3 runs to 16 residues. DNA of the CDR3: TGTGCCAGCAGCTACCGCGATAGGGACAGACCCTACGAGCAGTACTTC. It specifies CASSYRDRDRPYEQYF.

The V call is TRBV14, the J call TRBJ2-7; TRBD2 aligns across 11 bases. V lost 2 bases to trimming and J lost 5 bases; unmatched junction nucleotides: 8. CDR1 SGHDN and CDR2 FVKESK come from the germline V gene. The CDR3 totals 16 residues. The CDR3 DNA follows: TGTGCCAGCAGCCAATCAGATAGCGGGAGGGCCGACGAGCAGTACTTC. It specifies CASSQSDSGRADEQYF.

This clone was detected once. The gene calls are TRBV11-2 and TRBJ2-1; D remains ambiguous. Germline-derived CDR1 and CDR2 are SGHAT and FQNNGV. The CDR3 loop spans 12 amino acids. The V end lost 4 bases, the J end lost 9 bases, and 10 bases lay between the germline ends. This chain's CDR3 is CASSSARGEQFF. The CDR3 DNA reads TGTGCCAGCAGCTCCGCCCGCGGTGAGCAGTTCTTC.

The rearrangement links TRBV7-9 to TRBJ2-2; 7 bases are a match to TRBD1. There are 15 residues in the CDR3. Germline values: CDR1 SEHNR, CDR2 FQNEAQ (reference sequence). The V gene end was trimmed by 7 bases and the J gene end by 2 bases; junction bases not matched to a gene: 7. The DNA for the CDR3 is TGTGCCAGCATCACAGGGGATCGAAACACCGGGGAGCTGTTTTTT. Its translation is CASITGDRNTGELFF.

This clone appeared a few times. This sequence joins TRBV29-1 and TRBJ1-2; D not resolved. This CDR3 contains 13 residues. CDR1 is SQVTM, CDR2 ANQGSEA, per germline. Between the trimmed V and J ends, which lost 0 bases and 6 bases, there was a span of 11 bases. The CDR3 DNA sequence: TGCAGCGTTGAAGAAGAATGGCCCAATGGCTACACCTTC. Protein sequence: CSVEEEWPNGYTF.

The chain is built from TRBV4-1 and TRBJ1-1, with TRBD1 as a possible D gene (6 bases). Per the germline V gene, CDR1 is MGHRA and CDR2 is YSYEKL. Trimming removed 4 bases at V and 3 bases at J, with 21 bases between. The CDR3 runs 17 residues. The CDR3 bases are TGCGCCAGCAGCCGAAAGCTGGGGGGCGGGGGTTACACTGAAGCTTTCTTT. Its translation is CASSRKLGGGGYTEAFF.

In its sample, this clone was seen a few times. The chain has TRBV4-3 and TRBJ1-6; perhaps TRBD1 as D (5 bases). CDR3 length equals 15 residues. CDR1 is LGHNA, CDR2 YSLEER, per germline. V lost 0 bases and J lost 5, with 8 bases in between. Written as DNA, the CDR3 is TGCGCCAGCAGCCAAGACCCAGGGAATAATTCACCCCTCCACTTT. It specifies CASSQDPGNNSPLHF.

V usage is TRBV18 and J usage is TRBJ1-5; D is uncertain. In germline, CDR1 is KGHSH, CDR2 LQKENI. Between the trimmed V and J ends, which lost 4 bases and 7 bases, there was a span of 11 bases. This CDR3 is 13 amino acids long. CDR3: CASSLENFQPQHF. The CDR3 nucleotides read TGTGCCAGCTCACTGGAAAATTTCCAGCCCCAGCATTTT. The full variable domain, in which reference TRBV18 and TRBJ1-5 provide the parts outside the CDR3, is NAGVMQNPRHLVRRRGQEARLRCSPMKGHSHVYWYRQLPEEGLKFMVYLQKENIIDESGMPKERFSAEFPKEGPSILRIQQVVRGDSAAYFCASSLENFQPQHFGDGTRLSIL.

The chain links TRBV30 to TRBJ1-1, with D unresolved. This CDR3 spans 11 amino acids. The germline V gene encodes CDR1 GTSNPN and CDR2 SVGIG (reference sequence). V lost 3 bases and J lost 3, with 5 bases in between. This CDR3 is CAWSQYTEAFF. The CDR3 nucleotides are TGTGCCTGGAGCCAATACACTGAAGCTTTCTTT.

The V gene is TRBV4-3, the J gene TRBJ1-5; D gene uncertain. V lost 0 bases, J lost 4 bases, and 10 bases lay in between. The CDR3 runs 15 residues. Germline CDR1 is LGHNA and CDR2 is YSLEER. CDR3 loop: CASSQEWGANQPQHF. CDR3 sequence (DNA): TGCGCCAGCAGCCAAGAGTGGGGTGCAAATCAGCCCCAGCATTTT.

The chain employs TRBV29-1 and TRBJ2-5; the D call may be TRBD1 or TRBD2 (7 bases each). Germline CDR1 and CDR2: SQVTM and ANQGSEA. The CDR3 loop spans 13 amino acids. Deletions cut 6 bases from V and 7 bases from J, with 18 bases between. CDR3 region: CSVLRGGLVTQYF. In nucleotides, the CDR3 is TGCAGCGTCCTCAGGGGGGGCCTTGTGACCCAGTACTTC.

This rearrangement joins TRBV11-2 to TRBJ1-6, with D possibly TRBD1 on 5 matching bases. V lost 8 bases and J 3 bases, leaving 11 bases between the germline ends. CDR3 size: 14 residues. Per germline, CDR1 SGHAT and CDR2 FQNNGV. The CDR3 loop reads CASGVGDYNSPLHF. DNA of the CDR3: TGTGCCAGCGGCGTGGGGGACTATAATTCACCCCTCCACTTT.

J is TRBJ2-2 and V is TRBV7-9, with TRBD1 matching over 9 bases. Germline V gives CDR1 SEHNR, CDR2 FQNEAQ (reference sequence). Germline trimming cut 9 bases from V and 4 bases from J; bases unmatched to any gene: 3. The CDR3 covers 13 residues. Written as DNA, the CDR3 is TGTGCCAGTACAGGGGGCGTCACCGGGGAGCTGTTTTTT. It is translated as CASTGGVTGELFF.

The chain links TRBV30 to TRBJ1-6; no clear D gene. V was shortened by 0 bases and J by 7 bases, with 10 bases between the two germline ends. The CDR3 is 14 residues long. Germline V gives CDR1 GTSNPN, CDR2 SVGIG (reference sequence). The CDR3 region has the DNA TGTGCCTGGAGTGTAGGCTTGGGAAATTCACCCCTCCACTTT. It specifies CAWSVGLGNSPLHF. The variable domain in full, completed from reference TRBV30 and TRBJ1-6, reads SQTIHQWPATLVQPVGSPLSLECTVEGTSNPNLYWYRQAAGRGLQLLFYSVGIGQISSEVPQNLSASRPQDRQFILSSKKLLLSDSGFYLCAWSVGLGNSPLHFGNGTRLTVT.